Below, 7 T cell receptor beta chains from the same sample are listed, as sequenced in a study of spatial heterogeneity in lung cancer. TCRdb ran MiXCR on the 5' RACE reads and lists one entry per CDR3 protein. The sample consists of roughly 80,000 distinct CDR3 sequences, 10% to 15% of them appearing once. Stated time point: sample taken at primary tumor resection. Extraction of whole RNA from tumor, nontumor lung or frozen PBMC preceded unsorted sequencing. Sample: PBMCs, taken at surgery. These receptors all come from a male donor with early-stage non-small cell lung cancer.

There are a few counts of this clonotype. This chain links TRBV5-1 with TRBJ2-7, with D tentatively TRBD1 (5 bases). V gave up 1 base and J gave up 7 bases, with 15 bases separating them. CDR3 length: 14 residues. Germline V lookup: CDR1 SGHRS, CDR2 YFSETQ. The CDR3 DNA reads as TGCGCCAGCAGCTTGTCTACCCTCCAGGGAGAGCAGTACTTC. Encoded protein: CASSLSTLQGEQYF.

This clonotype was observed a handful of times. V gene TRBV29-1 combines with J gene TRBJ2-3, with TRBD1 matching over 10 bases. The V segment lost 6 bases and the J segment 4 bases; nucleotides outside the gene matches: 10. The CDR3 runs to 15 residues. Germline values: CDR1 SQVTM, CDR2 ANQGSEA. CDR3 coding DNA: TGCAGCGTGGAGAGGGGACAGGGGAGCGCAGATACGCAGTATTTT. Its protein product is CSVERGQGSADTQYF.

The chain recombines TRBV5-1 with TRBJ2-7; 10 nucleotides line up with TRBD1. Losses at the gene ends were 0 bases for V and 5 bases for J; bases not matched to a gene: 2. CDR3 length: 14 residues. Germline V lookup: CDR1 SGHRS, CDR2 YFSETQ. CDR3: CASSLGQGANEQYF. CDR3 bases: TGCGCCAGCAGCTTGGGACAGGGGGCGAACGAGCAGTACTTC.

The rearrangement joins TRBV7-8 to TRBJ2-3; 9 bases match TRBD1. Germline V gene lookup returns CDR1 SGHVS and CDR2 FQNEAQ. This CDR3 region has 16 residues. V lost 1 base to trimming and J lost 4 bases; unmatched junction nucleotides: 6. The CDR3 bases are TGTGCCAGCAGCTTAGACAGGGGGCCCTCCCCAGATACGCAGTATTTT. This codes for CASSLDRGPSPDTQYF.

There are a few counts of this clonotype. This rearrangement joins TRBV7-9 to TRBJ2-6, with TRBD1 matching 7 bases. Germline CDR1 is SEHNR and CDR2 is FQNEAQ (reference sequence). V lost 5 bases to trimming and J lost 2 bases; unmatched junction nucleotides: 6. The CDR3 has 16 amino acids. CDR3 coding DNA: TGTGCCAGCAGCCTACCGGGACAGCCTGGGGCCAACGTCCTGACTTTC. Its translation: CASSLPGQPGANVLTF.

There are a few counts of this clonotype. The chain carries TRBV29-1 and TRBJ2-3; D is perhaps TRBD1 or TRBD2 (5 bases each). This CDR3 contains 14 residues. Trimming pared 5 bases from V and 6 bases from J, leaving 18 bases between. The V gene's germline CDR1 is SQVTM and CDR2 ANQGSEA. CDR3 in amino acids: CSVPGTNQRDTQYF. DNA of the CDR3: TGCAGCGTTCCCGGGACCAATCAGCGGGATACGCAGTATTTT.

This clonotype was observed a handful of times. The chain has TRBV30 and TRBJ1-1; 8 bases fit TRBD1. With V trimmed by 2 bases and J by 5 bases, 7 bases remained unmatched. This CDR3 has 14 amino acids. Germline V CDR1 and CDR2: GTSNPN, SVGIG (reference sequence). CDR3 sequence reads: CAWSYGQGITEAFF. The CDR3, as DNA: TGTGCCTGGAGTTACGGACAGGGTATTACTGAAGCTTTCTTT.